This T cell receptor beta chain was recovered during a study of tissue T cells after allogeneic stem cell transplantation. Data came from immunoSEQ multiplex PCR; TCRdb stores just in-frame clones and leaves some out. The sample consists of some 48,000 clones, roughly 75% of them appearing once. The CDR3 runs 14 residues. Losses at the gene ends were 0 bases for V and 4 bases for J; bases not matched to a gene: 3. Germline V gene lookup returns CDR1 GFQATS and CDR2 STVNSAI. Note on this clone: Gene names are the mouse ones. The CDR3 end falls 1 residue outside the read, so it is completed with the germline J gene.

Sequenced material: sorted cells pooled from one or two spleens. This TCR derives from a pool of C57BL/6 mice in good health. V gene TRBV20 combines with J gene TRBJ2-3; 8 positions agree with TRBD2. The DNA read from the CDR3 is TGTGGTGCTAGGGACTGGGGGGCCACAGAAACGCTGTAT. Protein product: CGARDWGATETLY. The entire CDR3 sequence reads CGARDWGATETLYF. The complete variable domain, with remaining parts taken from reference TRBV20 and TRBJ2-3, reads GALVYQYPRRTICKSGTSMRMECQAVGFQATSVAWYRQSPQKTFELIALSTVNSAIKYEQNFTQEKFPISHPNLSFSSMTVLNAYLEDRGLYLCGARDWGATETLYFGSGTRLTVL.